This T cell receptor (beta chain) appears in the sequencing data of a study of PD-1 blockade in classical Hodgkin lymphoma. On the study more broadly: Nivolumab was given intravenously to patients at 3 mg/kg every 2 weeks.

About this clone itself: Its cognate antigen is unknown.

This table comes from immunoSEQ multiplex PCR, and its TCRdb copy is limited to in-frame clones, with some not included. The sample comprises under 20,000 clones, about 81% of which are singletons, and roughly 5.9% rests with the top ten. The CDR3 is 18 amino acids. From germline, CDR1 is SNHLY and CDR2 FYNNEI. Losses at the gene ends were 6 bases for V and 2 bases for J; bases not matched to a gene: 9. The patients all showed relapse after autologous stem cell transplantation, while their brentuximab vedotin exposure varied. Under best response, outcomes were complete response, partial response or progressive disease. General study results and limits: Relapsed/refractory patients reportedly had the lowest baseline TCR diversity, below newly diagnosed patients, who were below healthy donors. It was among complete responders that baseline diversity resembled that of newly diagnosed patients.

The source was peripheral blood mononuclear cells (PBMCs), collected at baseline. The genes are TRBV2 and TRBJ2-2; 13 nucleotides match TRBD2. The receptor comes from a human donor with classical Hodgkin lymphoma. Here the CDR3 reads CASSITSGGAGNTGELFF. DNA of the CDR3: TGTGCCAGCAGCATCACTAGCGGGGGGGCCGGTAACACCGGGGAGCTGTTTTTT. Full variable domain (outside the CDR3, taken from reference TRBV2 and TRBJ2-2): EPEVTQTPSHQVTQMGQEVILRCVPISNHLYFYWYRQILGQKVEFLVSFYNNEISEKSEIFDDQFSVERPDGSNFTLKIRSTKLEDSAMYFCASSITSGGAGNTGELFFGEGSRLTVL.